What follows are 10 T cell receptor beta chains derived from one specimen sequenced in a study of cytomegalovirus exposure and HLA in healthy donors. The PCR had 60 Vbeta and 13 Jbeta primers. Profiling relied on immunoSEQ multiplex PCR, and the TCRdb table lists in-frame clones only, not all of them. The listing records some 50,000 clones. The specimen sequenced was PBMCs. The receptors were sampled from a woman aged 40 to 55 in good health and CMV-seronegative.

The chain combines TRBV28 with TRBJ2-7; maybe TRBD2 (7 bases). Germline CDR1 is MDHEN and CDR2 is SYDVKM. The CDR3 sequence is 14 residues long. V shed 8 bases and J shed 1 base, with 15 bases lying between them. The CDR3 protein is CASSVGGGSYEQYF. CDR3 coding DNA: TGTGCCAGCTCGGTAGGGGGGGGGTCCTACGAGCAGTACTTC.

The chain joins TRBV10-3 to TRBJ2-7; 11 bases match TRBD1. The CDR3 totals 15 residues. CDR1 and CDR2 (germline): ENHRY, SYGVKD. The V segment lost 7 bases and the J segment 5 bases; nucleotides outside the gene matches: 10. CDR3 bases: TGTGCCATCATGAAGGACAGGGGGCAACTGGACGAGCAGTACTTC. It encodes CAIMKDRGQLDEQYF.

The chain joins TRBV7-2 to TRBJ2-7; 8 bases map to TRBD1. This CDR3 region has 14 residues. Germline V gene sequence: CDR1 SGHTA, CDR2 FQGNSA. The V and J ends lost 6 bases and 5 bases, in that order; junction bases with no gene match: 9. In nucleotides, the CDR3 is TGTGCCAGCAGTTTCGACAGGGGTAACCACGAGCAGTACTTC. It codes for CASSFDRGNHEQYF.

The chain employs TRBV10-3 and TRBJ2-7; 7 bases are a match to TRBD1. J was trimmed by 0 bases and V by 1 base; bases with no gene match: 6. There are 16 residues in the CDR3. Germline CDR1 reads ENHRY; CDR2 reads SYGVKD. Written as DNA, the CDR3 is TGTGCCATCAGTGAGTTAGGGGGCCCAAGCTCCTACGAGCAGTACTTC. The encoded protein is CAISELGGPSSYEQYF.

CDR3 bases: TGCGCCAGCAGCTTAACAGGGATAAGCACAGATACGCAGTATTTT. Protein: CASSLTGISTDTQYF. The rearrangement links TRBV5-1 to TRBJ2-3, with TRBD1 as a possible D gene (6 bases). The germline V and J ends were trimmed by 2 bases and 0 bases, with 10 bases remaining between them. CDR1 is SGHRS and CDR2 is YFSETQ in the germline V gene. The CDR3 extends over 15 amino acids.

The chain carries TRBV5-1 and TRBJ1-2; 9 bases align to TRBD1. The ends lost 2 bases at V and 6 bases at J; junction bases unmatched: 5. The germline V gene has CDR1 SGHRS and CDR2 YFSETQ. The CDR3 runs to 14 residues. CDR3 loop: CASSFFRQGDGYTF. The CDR3 DNA reads as TGCGCCAGCAGCTTTTTCCGACAGGGGGATGGCTACACCTTC. The variable domain in full, completed from reference TRBV5-1 and TRBJ1-2, reads KAGVTQTPRYLIKTRGQQVTLSCSPISGHRSVSWYQQTPGQGLQFLFEYFSETQRNKGNFPGRFSGRQFSNSRSEMNVSTLELGDSALYLCASSFFRQGDGYTFGSGTRLTVV.

The genes are TRBV6-6 and TRBJ2-1; TRBD2 agrees at 12 bases. Germline V gene sequence: CDR1 MNHNY, CDR2 SVGAGI (reference sequence). Losses at the gene ends were 2 bases for V and 7 bases for J; bases not matched to a gene: 3. The CDR3 is 15 amino acids. CDR3 coding DNA: TGTGCCAGCAGTTACGCACTAGCGGGAGGAAATGAGCAGTTCTTC. This encodes CASSYALAGGNEQFF.

The chain links TRBV7-9 to TRBJ1-1; 7 bases are a match to TRBD1. The CDR3 is 15 residues long. V gave up 5 bases and J gave up 1 base; unmatched junction bases: 7. Germline V gene lookup returns CDR1 SEHNR and CDR2 FQNEAQ (reference sequence). The CDR3 sequence is CASSRPGQRNTEAFF. CDR3 sequence (DNA): TGTGCCAGCAGCCGACCGGGACAGAGGAACACTGAAGCTTTCTTT.

This chain links TRBV14 with TRBJ2-7; D remains ambiguous. Germline CDR1 SGHDN, CDR2 FVKESK. This CDR3 spans 11 amino acids. The V end was cut by 3 bases, the J end by 3 bases, with 3 bases between. In nucleotides, the CDR3 is TGTGCCAGCAGCCAGTACTACGAGCAGTACTTC. It yields the protein CASSQYYEQYF.

This chain uses TRBV4-3 with TRBJ2-1, with 8 bases lining up with TRBD2. The CDR3 extends over 18 amino acids. CDR1 and CDR2 (germline): LGHNA, YSLEER. V lost 4 bases to trimming and J lost 5 bases; unmatched junction nucleotides: 16. The CDR3 coding sequence is TGCGCCAGCAGCCCCGGACTAAGCGGGAGTGGGTACGACAATGAGCAGTTCTTC. Residues: CASSPGLSGSGYDNEQFF.